The TCR beta chain described here comes from a study of PD-1 blockade in classical Hodgkin lymphoma. General study results and limits: Although disease activity or prior therapy may be involved, causes of the repertoire differences remain undefined.

Patients all relapsed after autologous stem cell transplantation, and there was variation in brentuximab vedotin exposure. V lost 3 bases and J 8 bases, leaving 13 bases between the germline ends. The germline V gene has CDR1 ENHRY and CDR2 SYGVKD. The CDR3 is 13 amino acids. This clone has a handful of counts. Its antigen is currently unknown. Repertoires were generated with immunoSEQ multiplex PCR, while TCRdb's copy carries only in-frame clones and drops some. The repertoire consists of some 96,000 clones, with roughly 92% occurring once and the leading ten covering less than 3.5%. The V gene is TRBV10-3, the J gene TRBJ1-1; TRBD1 might be the D (6 bases). The TCR originated in a human donor with classical Hodgkin lymphoma. The sample in question was peripheral blood mononuclear cells (PBMCs), obtained at baseline. CDR3 sequence reads: CAISDPNDREAFF. CDR3 sequence (DNA): TGTGCCATCAGTGACCCTAATGACAGGGAAGCTTTCTTT.